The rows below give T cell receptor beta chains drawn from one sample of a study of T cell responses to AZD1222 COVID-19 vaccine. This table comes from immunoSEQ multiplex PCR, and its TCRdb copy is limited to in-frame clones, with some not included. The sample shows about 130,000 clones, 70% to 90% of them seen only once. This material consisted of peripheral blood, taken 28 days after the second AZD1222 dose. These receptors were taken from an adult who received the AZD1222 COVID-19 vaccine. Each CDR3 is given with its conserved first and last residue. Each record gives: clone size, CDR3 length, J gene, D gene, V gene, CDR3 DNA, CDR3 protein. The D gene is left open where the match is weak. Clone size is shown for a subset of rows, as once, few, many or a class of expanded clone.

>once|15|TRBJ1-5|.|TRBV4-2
TGTGCCAGCAGCCAAGCGCGGGAGAACAATCAGCCCCAGCATTTT
CASSQARENNQPQHF
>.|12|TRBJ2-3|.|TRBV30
TGTGCCTGGAGGAAGGAGGCGGATACGCAGTATTTT
CAWRKEADTQYF
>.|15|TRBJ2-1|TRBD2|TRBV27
TGTGCCAGTTGGGTGGGCGGGAGCTCCTACAATGAGCAGTTCTTC
CASWVGGSSYNEQFF
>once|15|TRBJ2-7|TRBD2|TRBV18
TGTGCCAGCTCACCCACTAGCGGGGTCTCCTACGAGCAGTACTTC
CASSPTSGVSYEQYF
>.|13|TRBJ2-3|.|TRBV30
TGTGCCTGGAATGTCGGCTCCACAGATACGCAGTATTTT
CAWNVGSTDTQYF
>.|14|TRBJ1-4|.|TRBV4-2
TGTGCCAGCAGCCAATTTGGGACGGGCCTAAAACTGTTTTTT
CASSQFGTGLKLFF
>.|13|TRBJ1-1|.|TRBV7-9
TGTGCCAGCAGCTTAGGGGGGGTCAGAGAAGCTTTCTTT
CASSLGGVREAFF
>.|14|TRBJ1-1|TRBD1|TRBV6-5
TGTGCCAGCACCCTAGGACAGGGAGGTACTGAAGCTTTCTTT
CASTLGQGGTEAFF
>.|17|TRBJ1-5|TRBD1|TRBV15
TGTGCCACCAGCTTAAGGGGAGGGGGCTTTAGCAATCAGCCCCAGCATTTT
CATSLRGGGFSNQPQHF
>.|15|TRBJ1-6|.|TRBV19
TGTGCCAGCCAGCCTCTCCGGACAGCTAATTCACCCCTCCACTTT
CASQPLRTANSPLHF
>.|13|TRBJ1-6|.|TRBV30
TGTGCCTGGCACCGGGACCAGGCGACACCCCTCCACTTT
CAWHRDQATPLHF
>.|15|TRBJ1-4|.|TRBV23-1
TGCGCCAGCAGTCAATCAGGGTATTGTAATGAAAAACTGTTTTTT
CASSQSGYCNEKLFF
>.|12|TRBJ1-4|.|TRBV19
TGTGCCAGTAGGTCAGGGTCGGAAAAACTGTTTTTT
CASRSGSEKLFF
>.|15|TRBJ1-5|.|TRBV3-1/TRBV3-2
TGTGCCAGCAGCCAGGGAGGGAATAGCAATCAGCCCCAGCATTTT
CASSQGGNSNQPQHF
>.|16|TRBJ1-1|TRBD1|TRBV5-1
TGCGCCAGCAGCCTGGGCCTTCGGGACAGCGGGTCTGAAGCTTTCTTT
CASSLGLRDSGSEAFF
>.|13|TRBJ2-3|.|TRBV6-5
TGTGCCAGCACCCCGTGGGGCACAGATACGCAGTATTTT
CASTPWGTDTQYF
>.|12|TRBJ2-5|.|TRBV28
TGTGCCAGCAGCATCATATCGGAGACCCAGTACTTC
CASSIISETQYF
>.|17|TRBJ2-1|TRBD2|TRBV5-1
TGCGCCAGCAGCTGGACTAGCGGGAGGGACTCCTACAATGAGCAGTTCTTC
CASSWTSGRDSYNEQFF
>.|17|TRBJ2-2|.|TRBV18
TGTGCCAGCTCACCACCGAGGGGGAGGGCCAACACCGGGGAGCTGTTTTTT
CASSPPRGRANTGELFF
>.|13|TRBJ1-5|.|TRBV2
TGTGCCAGCAGTTCCGGACCCGGCCAGCCCCAGCATTTT
CASSSGPGQPQHF
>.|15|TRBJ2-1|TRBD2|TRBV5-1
TGCGCCAGCAGCTTGACGGGAGGGCTGAGCAATGAGCAGTTCTTC
CASSLTGGLSNEQFF
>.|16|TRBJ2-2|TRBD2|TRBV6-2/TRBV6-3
TGTGCCAGCAGTTACGGGAGGGTGTGGACCGGGGAGCCGCTGTTTTTT
CASSYGRVWTGEPLFF
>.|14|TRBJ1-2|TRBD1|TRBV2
TGTGCCAGCAGTGAGACAGGGCCTACTTATGGCTACACCTTC
CASSETGPTYGYTF
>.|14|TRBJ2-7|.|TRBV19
TGTGCCAGTAGTATTAGGGCAGAAGCCTACGAGCAGTACTTC
CASSIRAEAYEQYF
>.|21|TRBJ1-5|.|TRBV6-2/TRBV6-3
TGTGCCAGCAGTTATGGAATGGGGAGCCGGGCTCGACTAAGTAGCAATCAGCCCCAGCATTTT
CASSYGMGSRARLSSNQPQHF
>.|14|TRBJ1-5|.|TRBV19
TGTGCCAGTAGTCCCCCAGGGATGCGACAGCCCCAGCATTTT
CASSPPGMRQPQHF
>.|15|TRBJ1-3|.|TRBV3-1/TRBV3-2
TGTGCCAGCAGCCATGGGGGACCCTCTGGAAACACCATATATTTT
CASSHGGPSGNTIYF
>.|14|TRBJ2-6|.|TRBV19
TGTGCCAGTAGTACCAACAGGAACGCCAACGTCCTGACTTTC
CASSTNRNANVLTF
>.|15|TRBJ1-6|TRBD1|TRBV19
TGTGCCAGTAGTATAGGCGGGACAGGGAATTCACCCCTCCACTTT
CASSIGGTGNSPLHF
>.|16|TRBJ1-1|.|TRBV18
TGTGCCAGCTCACCAGGATGGGGGAGCATGAACACTGAAGCTTTCTTT
CASSPGWGSMNTEAFF
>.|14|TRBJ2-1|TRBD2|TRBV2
TGTGCCAGCAGTGAGGGACTAGCGGGAGGATGGCAGTTCTTC
CASSEGLAGGWQFF
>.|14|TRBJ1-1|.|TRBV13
TGTGCCAGCAGCTTAGGGACCTGGGGCACTGAAGCTTTCTTT
CASSLGTWGTEAFF
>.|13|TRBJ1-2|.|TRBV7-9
TGTGCCAGCAGCCCAAGCGGGAACTATGGCTACACCTTC
CASSPSGNYGYTF
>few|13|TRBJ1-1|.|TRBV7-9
TGTGCCAGCAGGACAGCCTGGGACACTGAAGCTTTCTTT
CASRTAWDTEAFF
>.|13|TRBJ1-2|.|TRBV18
TGTGCCAGCTCACCCGAACGGGCCTCTGGCTACACCTTC
CASSPERASGYTF
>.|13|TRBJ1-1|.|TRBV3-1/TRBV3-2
TGTGCCAGCAGCAAACGGGTTAACACTGAAGCTTTCTTT
CASSKRVNTEAFF
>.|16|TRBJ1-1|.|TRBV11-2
TGTGCCAGCAGCTTAGAGGGGCTGGCTTCGTACACTGAAGCTTTCTTT
CASSLEGLASYTEAFF
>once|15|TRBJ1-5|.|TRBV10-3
TGTGCCATCAGTGAGTCCGCGGGGGGCAATCAGCCCCAGCATTTT
CAISESAGGNQPQHF
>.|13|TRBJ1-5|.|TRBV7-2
TGTGCCAGCAGCTTGTTTAAGGATCAGCCCCAGCATTTT
CASSLFKDQPQHF
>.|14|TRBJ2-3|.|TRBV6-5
TGTGCCAGCAGTCTACAGGAGCTTGCAGATACGCAGTATTTT
CASSLQELADTQYF
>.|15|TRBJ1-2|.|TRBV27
TGTGCCAGCAGCCCGACAGTCCCCTCTATCTATGGCTACACCTTC
CASSPTVPSIYGYTF
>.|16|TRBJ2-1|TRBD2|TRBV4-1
TGCGCCAGCAGCCTGTCGGTAGCGGGAGTGGAGAATGAGCAGTTCTTC
CASSLSVAGVENEQFF
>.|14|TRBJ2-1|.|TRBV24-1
TGTGCCACCAGTGCCCTAGACGGGAGCAATGAGCAGTTCTTC
CATSALDGSNEQFF
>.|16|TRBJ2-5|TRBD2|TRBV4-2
TGTGCCAGCAGCCCTAACGCGGCGGGAGGACAAGAGACCCAGTACTTC
CASSPNAAGGQETQYF
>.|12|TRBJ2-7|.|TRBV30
TGTGCCTGGAGTGTATTGATCCACGAGCAGTACTTC
CAWSVLIHEQYF
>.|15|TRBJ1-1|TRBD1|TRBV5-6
TGTGCCAGCAGCGCGACAGGACAGGCCTACACTGAAGCTTTCTTT
CASSATGQAYTEAFF
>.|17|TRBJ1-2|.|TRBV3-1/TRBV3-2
TGTGCCAGCAGCCAAGAACCGGGACGGATCATAACGTATGGCTACACCTTC
CASSQEPGRIITYGYTF
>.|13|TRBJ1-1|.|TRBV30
TGTGCCTGGAGTGTACGGGGAGCCACTGAAGCTTTCTTT
CAWSVRGATEAFF
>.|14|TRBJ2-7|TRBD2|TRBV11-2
TGTGCCAGCAGCTTACTAGCGGGGGACTACGAGCAGTACTTC
CASSLLAGDYEQYF
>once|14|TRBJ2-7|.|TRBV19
TGTGCCAGTAGTATTCGACGGGGATCCTACGAGCAGTACTTC
CASSIRRGSYEQYF
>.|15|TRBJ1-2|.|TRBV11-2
TGTGCCAGCAGCTTAGATCTCGAAGGGGACTATGGCTACACCTTC
CASSLDLEGDYGYTF
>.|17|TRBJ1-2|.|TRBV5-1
TGCGCCAGCAGCCCACCGGGGCTACAGGGTAGAAACTATGGCTACACCTTC
CASSPPGLQGRNYGYTF
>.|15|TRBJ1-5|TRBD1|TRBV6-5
TGTGCCAGCACCCCAGGGGGTTATAGCAATCAGCCCCAGCATTTT
CASTPGGYSNQPQHF
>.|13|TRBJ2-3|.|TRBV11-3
TGTGCCAGCAGCTTACGAGGGCTGGGTACGCAGTATTTT
CASSLRGLGTQYF
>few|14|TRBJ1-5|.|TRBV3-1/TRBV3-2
TGTGCCAGCAGCCAAGGACAGGTGGGGCAGCCCCAGCATTTT
CASSQGQVGQPQHF
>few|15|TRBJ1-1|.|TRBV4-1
TGCGCCAGCAGCGAAGGGGACTTAAAGGACACTGAAGCTTTCTTT
CASSEGDLKDTEAFF
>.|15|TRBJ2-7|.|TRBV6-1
TGTGCCAGCAGTGAATTTGGTGGGACTGGGGGCGAGCAGTACTTC
CASSEFGGTGGEQYF